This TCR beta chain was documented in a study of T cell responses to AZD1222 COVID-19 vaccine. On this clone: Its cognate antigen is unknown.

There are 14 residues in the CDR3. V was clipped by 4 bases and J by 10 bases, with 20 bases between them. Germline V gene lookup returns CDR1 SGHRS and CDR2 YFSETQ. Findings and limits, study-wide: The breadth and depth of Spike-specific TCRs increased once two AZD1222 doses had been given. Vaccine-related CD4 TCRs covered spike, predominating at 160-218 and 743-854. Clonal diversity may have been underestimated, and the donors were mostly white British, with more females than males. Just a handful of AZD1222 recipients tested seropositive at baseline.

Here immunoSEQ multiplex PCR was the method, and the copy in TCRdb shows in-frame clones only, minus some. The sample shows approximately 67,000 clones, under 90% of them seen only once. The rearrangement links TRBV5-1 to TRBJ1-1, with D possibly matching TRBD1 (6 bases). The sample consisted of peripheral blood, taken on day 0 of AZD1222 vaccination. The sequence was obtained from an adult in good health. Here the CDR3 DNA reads TGCGCCAGCAGCATTGGGACATCATTTCTTGGAGCTTTCTTT. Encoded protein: CASSIGTSFLGAFF.